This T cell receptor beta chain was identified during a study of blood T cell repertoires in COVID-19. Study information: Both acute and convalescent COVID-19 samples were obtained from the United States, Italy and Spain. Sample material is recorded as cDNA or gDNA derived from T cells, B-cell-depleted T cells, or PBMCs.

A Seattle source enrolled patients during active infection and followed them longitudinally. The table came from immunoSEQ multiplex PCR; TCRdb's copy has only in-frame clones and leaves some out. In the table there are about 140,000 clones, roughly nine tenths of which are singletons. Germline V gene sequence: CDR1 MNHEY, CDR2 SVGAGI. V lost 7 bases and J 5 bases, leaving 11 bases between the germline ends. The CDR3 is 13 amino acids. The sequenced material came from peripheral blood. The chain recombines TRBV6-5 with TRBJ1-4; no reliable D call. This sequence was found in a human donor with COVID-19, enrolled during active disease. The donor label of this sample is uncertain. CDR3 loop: CASTTSTNEKLFF. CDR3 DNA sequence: TGTGCCAGCACGACAAGTACAAATGAAAAACTGTTTTTT.